This T cell receptor (beta chain) was found in a study of cytomegalovirus exposure and HLA in healthy donors. General study findings and limits: Usually a TCR sequence was rare, but some public TCRs were found in many donors.

About this clone: Antigen: not known.

Sequencing was performed with immunoSEQ multiplex PCR; in TCRdb, only in-frame clones are kept and a portion is missing. The table includes about 97,000 clones, over 85% detected once. With V trimmed by 4 bases and J by 5 bases, 11 bases remained unmatched. The CDR3 totals 15 residues. Germline values: CDR1 SGDLS, CDR2 YYNGEE. This chain joins TRBV9 and TRBJ2-5; 7 bases are shared with TRBD1. Sequencing was performed on PBMCs. This TCR was recovered from a woman aged 18-30 years in good health and CMV-seronegative. The chain's CDR3 is CASSTDRVGHETQYF. The CDR3 DNA is TGTGCCAGCAGCACCGACAGGGTTGGGCATGAGACCCAGTACTTC.